The clone carrying this T cell receptor (beta chain) was counted a single time. The naive CD8 subset, CD45RO-negative cells positively selected for CCR7, excluded terminally differentiated effector memory CD45RA+ cells. This sample was taken from a study of shared clonotypes between healthy human individuals. Trimming removed 3 bases from V and 7 bases from J; junction bases left unmatched: 7. The CDR3 length is 15 residues. CDR1 is SGDLS, CDR2 YYNGEE, per germline. The table came from immunoSEQ multiplex PCR; TCRdb's copy has only in-frame clones and leaves some out. Here the sample spans more than 2 million clones, roughly 94% being singletons.

The sequencing input was naive CD8+ T cells sorted from blood. This chain connects TRBV9 to TRBJ1-4; 9 bases agree with TRBD1. This TCR was sampled from a man between 18 and 35 years old in good health. CDR3: CASSAPGTGSEKLFF. As DNA, the CDR3 is TGTGCCAGCAGCGCCCCCGGGACAGGGTCTGAAAAACTGTTTTTT.